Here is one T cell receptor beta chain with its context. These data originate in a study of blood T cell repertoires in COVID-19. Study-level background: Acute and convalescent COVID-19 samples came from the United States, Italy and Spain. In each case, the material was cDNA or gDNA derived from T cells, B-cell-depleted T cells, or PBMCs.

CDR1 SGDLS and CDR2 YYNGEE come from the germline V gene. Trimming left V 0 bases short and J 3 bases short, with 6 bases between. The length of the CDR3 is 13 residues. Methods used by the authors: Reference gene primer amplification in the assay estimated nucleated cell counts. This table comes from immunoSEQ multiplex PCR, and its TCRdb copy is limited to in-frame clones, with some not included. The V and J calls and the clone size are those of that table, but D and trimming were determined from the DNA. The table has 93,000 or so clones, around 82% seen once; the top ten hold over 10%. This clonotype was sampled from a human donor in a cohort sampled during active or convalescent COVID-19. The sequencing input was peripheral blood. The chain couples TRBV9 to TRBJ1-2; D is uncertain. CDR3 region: CASSVGSDYGYTF. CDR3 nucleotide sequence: TGTGCCAGCAGCGTAGGCAGCGACTATGGCTACACCTTC.